This TCR beta chain derives from a study of cytomegalovirus exposure and HLA in healthy donors. Researchers ran the PCR with 60 Vbeta and 13 Jbeta primers. The repertoire was sequenced with immunoSEQ multiplex PCR; TCRdb's copy has only in-frame clones and lacks some. The data hold some 65,000 clones, with approximately 78% observed a single time. The CDR3 loop spans 12 amino acids. Germline V CDR1 and CDR2: SQVTM, ANQGSEA. J was trimmed by 6 bases and V by 6 bases; bases with no gene match: 6. Material for sequencing was PBMCs. This receptor was obtained from a girl between 10 and 17 years old in good health and CMV-seropositive. This sequence joins TRBV29-1 and TRBJ1-1, with 8 bases identical to TRBD1. CDR3 sequence: CSVGPQGAEAFF. The CDR3, as DNA: TGCAGCGTGGGGCCACAGGGGGCTGAAGCTTTCTTT.